By frequency in the sample, the clone carrying this T cell receptor beta chain is medium-sized. Its cognate antigen is unknown. This sample stems from a study of immune heterogeneity within non-small cell lung tumors. Study in general: In total, the tumors were 4 squamous cell carcinomas, about ten non-squamous carcinomas and 1 not otherwise specified.

For each sample, template was around 600 ng of bulk tumor genomic DNA. While surgery was under way, several biopsies spaced far apart were taken per primary tumor. Patients had untreated, newly diagnosed non-small cell lung cancer and underwent curative surgery. Findings and limits, study-wide: With local tumor mutational burden, local T-cell clonality showed a moderate but significant correlation (R about 0.34). Between one patient and another, high-frequency T-cell receptor beta clonotypes were largely distinct. Recurrence of identical dominant CDR3 beta clonotypes was observed across intrapatient tumor sites, concomitant with site-unique high-frequency clones.

Germline values: CDR1 LNHDA, CDR2 SQIVND (reference sequence). CDR3 length: 15 residues. V lost 3 bases and J lost 4; bases outside the gene matches: 8. The TCR beta CDR3 region underwent multiplex PCR amplification with 32 V and 13 J primers. TCRdb independently ran MiXCR on the multiplex PCR reads; one entry per CDR3 protein. The table has around 4,000 distinct CDR3 sequences, roughly 27% seen once. The source is a man between 60 and 75 years old with non-small cell lung cancer. This rearrangement joins TRBV19 to TRBJ2-7; 8 bases line up with TRBD2. The sample taken for sequencing was lung tumor tissue. CDR3: CASSIEVAGLYEQYF. CDR3 DNA sequence: TGTGCCAGTAGTATTGAGGTAGCGGGGTTATACGAGCAGTACTTC.